This T cell receptor beta chain was sequenced during a study of blood T cell repertoires in COVID-19. Study context: From the United States, Italy and Spain came samples of acute and convalescent COVID-19. Sources were T cells, B-cell-depleted T cells, or PBMCs; the material itself was cDNA or gDNA.

Authors' analysis steps: The authors estimated nucleated cell counts from reference gene primer amplification. Assay used: immunoSEQ multiplex PCR; TCRdb lists only in-frame clones, some missing. That table is the source of V, J and clone size, and D and trimming were worked out from the DNA. The sample lists roughly 59,000 clones; around four fifths were seen once. What was sequenced was peripheral blood. The source is a man aged 80 or over with acute or convalescent COVID-19.

The CDR3 reads CASSQRTGVGDTQYF. The CDR3 nucleotides read TGTGCCAGCAGCCAGAGGACAGGGGTGGGTGATACGCAGTATTTT. The rearrangement joins TRBV3-1 (or the pseudogene TRBV3-2) to TRBJ2-3, with TRBD1 identical over 9 bases. J was trimmed by 6 bases and V by 3 bases; bases with no gene match: 7. The CDR3 has 15 amino acids. Germline CDR1 is LGHDT and CDR2 is YNNKEL (reference sequence).